The TCR beta chain described here comes from a study of glioma-infiltrating T cells (dated by TCRdb to the mid-2010s). Notes on the research overall: Sequencing of TCR alpha- and beta-chain repertoires was performed on glioma tissue, on non-neoplastic brain tissue, and on matched peripheral blood mononuclear cells. Each tissue-infiltrating repertoire was compared with the same patient's peripheral blood repertoire to measure divergence between tissue and blood T-cell populations. Three low-grade glioma patients, about eight primary glioblastoma patients and three non-glioma patients contributing non-neoplastic brain tissue were included in the paired cohort.

The CDR3 numbers 17 residues from cysteine through phenylalanine. Only CDR3 DNA remains: 51 bases, in frame from the first base. V trim: 0 bases; J trim: 3 bases; unmatched bases: 8. Based on the germline V gene (reference sequence), the CDR1 and CDR2 sequences are LNHNV and YYDKDF. Findings and caveats that apply to the study as a whole: VJ-independent divergence between tissue and blood was found to be below expectation in non-neoplastic patients but above expectation in all gliomas, particularly low-grade gliomas. Group comparisons rested on small numbers: three non-neoplastic, three low-grade glioma and fewer than ten glioblastoma patients. Only a very small number of CDR3 sequences turned up in both tissue and blood, a result put down to high CDR3 diversity combined with limited sampling.

TCR alpha and beta CDR3 regions were amplified with the iRepertoire nested amplicon-rescue multiplex PCR (arm-PCR) platform from RNA. One-step reverse transcription and amplification used roughly 100-400 ng of tissue mRNA or PBMC total RNA as input. Following bead purification, Illumina adapters were added through a secondary multiplex PCR, and the libraries were then gel-purified between 200 and 400 bp. Demultiplexing relied on internal 6-nucleotide barcodes carried by the libraries. The libraries were sequenced on an Illumina MiSeq using 2x220 or 2x250 nucleotide paired-end reads. In the paper's pipeline: FLASH 1.2.11 was used to merge paired reads, and BWA-MEM then aligned the reads to the GRCh37 human genome before TRA and TRB reads were extracted. For V and J assignment, an IMGT-derived reference of cassette sequences and CDR3 motifs that included pseudogenes was used. Reads were translated in three frames, and productive CDR3s were defined as those with a C...FGXG motif and no stop codons. Clonotypes were defined as unique combinations of V-J cassette pair and CDR3 amino acid sequence. Reads were filtered by Hamming distance, with the threshold set by the sequence error rate of each sample in mapped regions. TCRdb trimmed the raw reads at Q25, called clones with MiXCR and kept productive beta chains. One record per CDR3 amino acid sequence lists the most common genes and DNA. TCRdb, not the original authors, processed these V and J calls. Across this sample there are some 93,000 distinct CDR3 sequences, with around 40% seen only once. Around two fifths of the sample comes from the top ten.

To note about this clonotype: Its antigen specificity is not known. Per-base quality was not reported, and no clone a single base away is much larger than it.

The sequenced sample consisted of glioma tissue, nonneoplastic brain tissue, or PBMCs (not recorded which). The source of this sequence is a human donor with low-grade glioma or glioblastoma, undergoing nonglioma brain surgery, or in good health (not recorded which). The rearrangement joined TRBV15 to TRBJ2-7, with 10 central nucleotides matching TRBD2. CDR3 sequence: CATSREGLALQIYEQYF. The DNA sequence reads TGTGCCACCAGCAGAGAGGGACTAGCGCTCCAGATCTACGAGCAGTACTTC.